These 21 T cell receptor beta chains were sequenced from one sample in a study of early T cells in non-severe SARS-CoV-2 infection. TCRdb re-called the 5' RACE reads with MiXCR, one entry per CDR3 protein. The repertoire includes approximately 68,000 distinct CDR3 sequences, 10% of them detected once, and roughly 7.5% sits in the top ten. The sample was whole blood, taken at baseline. The source is an adult who was a healthcare worker with PCR-confirmed SARS-CoV-2 infection or an uninfected control (not recorded which).

This chain uses TRBV9 with TRBJ2-1; 7 nucleotides line up with TRBD1. The trim removed 0 bases at V and 9 bases at J, leaving 18 bases unmatched. This CDR3 is 18 amino acids long. The germline V gene has CDR1 SGDLS and CDR2 YYNGEE. The CDR3 region has the DNA TGTGCCAGCAGCGTAGCTCACTCCGACGGGACAGTTGGGTCTGAGCAGTTCTTC. It specifies CASSVAHSDGTVGSEQFF.

This rearrangement joins TRBV5-1 to TRBJ2-1; TRBD1 matches 8 bases. J was trimmed by 0 bases and V by 3 bases; bases with no gene match: 8. The CDR3 is 17 residues long. Germline CDR1 SGHRS, CDR2 YFSETQ. The CDR3 reads CASSSGTGVISYNEQFF. The CDR3 nucleotides are TGCGCCAGCAGCTCCGGGACAGGCGTCATCTCCTACAATGAGCAGTTCTTC.

This clonotype was observed at least ten times. The chain links TRBV9 to TRBJ1-6; the D is unclear. CDR3 size: 17 residues. Deletions cut 4 bases from V and 0 bases from J, with 14 bases between. Germline V CDR1 and CDR2: SGDLS, YYNGEE. The CDR3 region has the DNA TGTGCCAGCAGCCTAGCACCTTCGAGCTCCTATAATTCACCCCTCCACTTT. This codes for CASSLAPSSSYNSPLHF.

This clonotype was found a few times. CDR3 DNA sequence: TGTGCCAGCAGGAAGGGACTCCTTTACAATGAGCAGTTCTTC. Translated, it gives CASRKGLLYNEQFF. The chain couples TRBV12-3 or TRBV12-4 to TRBJ2-1; perhaps TRBD2 as D (6 bases). The CDR3 consists of 14 residues. Trimming cost V 6 bases and J 4 bases, with 13 bases left between them.

This clonotype was counted between two and nine times. The chain links TRBV20-1 to TRBJ2-3, with no clear D. Germline values: CDR1 DFQATT, CDR2 SNEGSKA (reference sequence). V lost 3 bases, J lost 3 bases, and 10 bases lay in between. CDR3 length: 13 residues. CDR3: CSASPLWTDTQYF. CDR3 DNA sequence: TGCAGTGCTAGTCCCCTCTGGACAGATACGCAGTATTTT.

The V gene is TRBV29-1, the J gene TRBJ1-1, with 10 positions matching TRBD1. Looked up from germline, CDR1 is SQVTM and CDR2 is ANQGSEA. Trimming cost V 6 bases and J 1 base; bases outside gene matches: 2. The CDR3 covers 13 residues. The CDR3 DNA reads as TGCAGCGTAAGGACAGGGGGGAACACTGAAGCTTTCTTT. Its translation: CSVRTGGNTEAFF.

This clonotype was observed many times. The chain uses TRBV29-1 and TRBJ2-7; TRBD1 aligns across 10 bases. Germline values: CDR1 SQVTM, CDR2 ANQGSEA. Germline trimming cut 4 bases from V and 5 bases from J; bases unmatched to any gene: 8. The CDR3 contains 14 residues. The CDR3 is CSVGPSGTGDEQYF. The CDR3 DNA reads as TGCAGCGTTGGACCGTCTGGGACAGGGGACGAGCAGTACTTC.

This clonotype was observed at least ten times. V is TRBV19 and J is TRBJ2-1; 10 bases are shared with TRBD2. The trim removed 4 bases at V and 1 base at J, leaving 4 bases unmatched. CDR3 size: 16 residues. CDR1 is LNHDA, CDR2 SQIVND, per germline (reference sequence). In DNA, the CDR3 is TGTGCCAGTAGTACCGGAGCGGGGGGGTCCTACAATGAGCAGTTCTTC. It is translated as CASSTGAGGSYNEQFF.

The CDR3: CAWTHSYEQYF. The CDR3 nucleotides are TGTGCCTGGACTCACTCCTACGAGCAGTACTTC. The rearrangement joins TRBV30 to TRBJ2-7; D is unclear. This CDR3 is built from 11 residues. The V end was cut by 4 bases, the J end by 0 bases, with 4 bases between. Germline lookup yields CDR1 GTSNPN and CDR2 SVGIG (reference sequence).

This clonotype was detected ten times or more. This rearrangement joins TRBV7-9 to TRBJ2-3; D unclear. Per the germline V gene, CDR1 is SEHNR and CDR2 is FQNEAQ (reference sequence). The CDR3 length is 14 residues. The V gene lost 7 bases and the J gene lost 0 bases, with 11 bases spanning the gap. The CDR3 sequence is CASTLTKSTDTQYF. DNA of the CDR3: TGTGCCAGCACCCTGACGAAAAGCACAGATACGCAGTATTTT.

This clonotype occurred a few times. This sequence joins TRBV12-3 or TRBV12-4 and TRBJ1-2; D may be TRBD1 (5 bases). V was pared by 5 bases and J by 8 bases, with 15 bases between. This CDR3 comprises 13 residues. CDR3 residues: CASSLRRDRGYTF. The CDR3 DNA follows: TGTGCCAGCAGTCTGCGGCGCGACAGAGGCTACACCTTC.

In its sample, this clonotype was seen many times. V gene TRBV14 combines with J gene TRBJ2-3; 7 bases agree with TRBD1. Per the germline V gene, CDR1 is SGHDN and CDR2 is FVKESK. Losses at the gene ends were 1 base for V and 7 bases for J; bases not matched to a gene: 23. This CDR3 region has 20 residues. This chain's CDR3 is CASSQGGSKGGQETMNTQYF. CDR3 sequence (DNA): TGTGCCAGCAGCCAAGGGGGATCCAAGGGCGGACAGGAGACGATGAATACGCAGTATTTT.

The J gene is TRBJ1-3, the V gene TRBV4-1; no clear D. Germline V CDR1 and CDR2: MGHRA, YSYEKL. Trimming shortened V by 8 bases and J by 6 bases, and 14 bases separated the two germline ends. This CDR3 has 13 residues. CDR3 in amino acids: CASGNGPENTIYF. The CDR3 region has the DNA TGCGCCAGCGGCAATGGCCCCGAAAACACCATATATTTT.

The V gene is TRBV6-1, the J gene TRBJ2-7; 7 bases line up with TRBD1. The J segment lost 7 bases and the V segment lost 6 bases, leaving 12 bases of the junction unmatched. CDR1 is MNHNS, CDR2 SASEGT, per germline. CDR3 length: 14 residues. DNA of the CDR3: TGTGCCAGCAGCGGACAGGTCCGCGGTGGGGAGCAGTACTTC. Its translation is CASSGQVRGGEQYF.

J is TRBJ1-3 and V is TRBV4-3; no firm D call. Trimming cost V 4 bases and J 1 base, with 11 bases left between them. The germline V gene encodes CDR1 LGHNA and CDR2 YSLEER. The CDR3 is 15 amino acids. The CDR3 is CASSPGKGSGNTIYF. The CDR3 DNA reads as TGCGCCAGCAGCCCCGGCAAGGGTTCTGGAAACACCATATATTTT.

This clonotype showed up just a few times. This chain links TRBV25-1 with TRBJ1-6; D might be TRBD1 (6 bases). This CDR3 has 14 amino acids. The germline CDR1 and CDR2 sequences are MGHDK and SYGVNS. V was pared by 3 bases and J by 6 bases, with 9 bases between. CDR3 protein: CASSDEGGNSPLHF. The CDR3 DNA reads TGTGCCAGCAGTGACGAGGGGGGTAATTCACCCCTCCACTTT. Supplemented by reference TRBV25-1 and TRBJ1-6, the full variable domain reads EADIYQTPRYLVIGTGKKITLECSQTMGHDKMYWYQQDPGMELHLIHYSYGVNSTEKGDLSSESTVSRIRTEHFPLTLESARPSHTSQYLCASSDEGGNSPLHFGNGTRLTVT.

This clonotype has a count of ten or more. In DNA form, the CDR3 reads TGTGCCAGCACCCCACAGGGGGGCTATGGCTACACCTTC. Amino acids: CASTPQGGYGYTF. V usage is TRBV7-2 and J usage is TRBJ1-2, with 8 bases aligning to TRBD1. Germline V gene sequence: CDR1 SGHTA, CDR2 FQGNSA. V was clipped by 7 bases and J by 4 bases; unmatched bases: 5. This CDR3 has 13 residues.

Note on this clonotype: Relative to the germline gene, one junction end is altered; a read error may explain this. This sequence joins TRBV5-1 and TRBJ2-1; maybe TRBD1 (5 bases). This CDR3 has 14 amino acids. Germline V gene sequence: CDR1 SGHRS, CDR2 YFSETQ. The CDR3 spells CASSSLQGAQDIVF. CDR3 DNA: TGCGCCAGCAGCTCCCTTCAAGGGGCCCAGGACATCGTCTTC.

The J gene is TRBJ2-1, the V gene TRBV6-6, with TRBD2 as a possible D gene (5 bases). V shed 2 bases and J shed 2 bases, with 10 bases lying between them. This CDR3 comprises 15 residues. Looked up from germline, CDR1 is MNHNY and CDR2 is SVGAGI (reference sequence). In nucleotides, the CDR3 is TGTGCCAGCAGTTACGGCGGGTATCCCTACAATGAGCAGTTCTTC. Translating gives CASSYGGYPYNEQFF.

A remark on this clonotype: This sequence may be a read error, since a much larger clone differs from it by one base. The V and J genes are TRBV20-1 and TRBJ2-7, with D tentatively TRBD2 (5 bases). CDR1 DFQATT and CDR2 SNEGSKA come from the germline V gene (reference sequence). The CDR3 consists of 12 residues. Trimming cost V 3 bases and J 2 bases, with 8 bases left between them. The CDR3 DNA sequence: TGCAGTGCTAGTGAGGGAGCCTACGAGCAGTACTTC. Its protein product is CSASEGAYEQYF.

This clonotype appeared many times. The rearrangement joins TRBV7-2 to TRBJ2-7; D possibly matches TRBD1 or TRBD2 (5 bases each). V dropped 8 bases and J dropped 5 bases, with 7 bases sitting between them. Germline V gives CDR1 SGHTA, CDR2 FQGNSA. The CDR3 contains 10 residues. The CDR3, as DNA: TGTGCCAGCGGGGACCACGAGCAGTACTTC. Encoded protein: CASGDHEQYF.